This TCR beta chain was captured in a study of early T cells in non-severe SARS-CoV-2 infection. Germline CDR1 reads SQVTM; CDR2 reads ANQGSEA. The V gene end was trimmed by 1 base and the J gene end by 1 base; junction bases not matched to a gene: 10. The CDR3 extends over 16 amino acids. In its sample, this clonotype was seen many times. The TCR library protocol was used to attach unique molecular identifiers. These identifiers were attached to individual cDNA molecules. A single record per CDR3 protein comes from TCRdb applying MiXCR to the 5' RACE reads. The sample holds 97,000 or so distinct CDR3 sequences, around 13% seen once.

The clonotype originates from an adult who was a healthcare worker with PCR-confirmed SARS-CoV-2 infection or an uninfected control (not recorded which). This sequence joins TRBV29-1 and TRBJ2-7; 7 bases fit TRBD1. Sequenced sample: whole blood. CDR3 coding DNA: TGCAGCGTTGAAGGTCGAGGGGGCGGAAGTTCCTACGAGCAGTACTTC. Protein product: CSVEGRGGGSSYEQYF.